These 15 T cell receptor beta chains share one sample of origin, sequenced in a study of technical replicates of blood from several donors. Produced via immunoSEQ multiplex PCR; TCRdb's table is partial and in-frame only. Among tens of thousands of clones listed, roughly 92% were seen once. Sequencing used T cells isolated from PBMCs. The receptors were sampled from a human donor in good health.

The chain has TRBV28 and TRBJ1-2; 7 positions match TRBD1. The V and J ends lost 2 bases and 4 bases, in that order; junction bases with no gene match: 7. Germline V gene sequence: CDR1 MDHEN, CDR2 SYDVKM. The CDR3 covers 15 residues. The DNA for the CDR3 is TGTGCCAGCAGTTTAAGTGCAGGGGGTATCTATGGCTACACCTTC. Encoded protein: CASSLSAGGIYGYTF.

This clone was counted a single time. This chain uses TRBV6-5 with TRBJ2-1; TRBD2 matches at 7 bases. J lost 13 bases, V lost 2 bases, and 5 bases had no gene match. Per the germline V gene, CDR1 is MNHEY and CDR2 is SVGAGI. This CDR3 is built from 12 residues. CDR3: CASSYGGTTQFF. In DNA form, the CDR3 reads TGTGCCAGCAGTTACGGGGGGACTACCCAGTTCTTC.

This chain uses TRBV15 with TRBJ1-4; tentative D call: TRBD1 (6 bases). V was clipped by 8 bases and J by 8 bases, with 18 bases between them. The CDR3 runs 14 residues. Germline lookup yields CDR1 LNHNV and CDR2 YYDKDF (reference sequence). CDR3 sequence (DNA): TGTGCCACCTCAAACAGGGAGATGGGCGAAAAACTGTTTTTT. This encodes CATSNREMGEKLFF. Complete variable domain (other parts from reference TRBV15 and TRBJ1-4): DAMVIQNPRYQVTQFGKPVTLSCSQTLNHNVMYWYQQKSSQAPKLLFHYYDKDFNNEADTPDNFQSRRPNTSFCFLDIRSPGLGDTAMYLCATSNREMGEKLFFGSGTQLSVL.

The V gene is TRBV7-6, the J gene TRBJ2-7, with 9 positions matching TRBD1. The CDR3 totals 14 residues. The V gene end was trimmed by 4 bases and the J gene end by 3 bases; junction bases not matched to a gene: 4. The germline V gene encodes CDR1 SGHVS and CDR2 FNYEAQ. CDR3 in amino acids: CASSSAGQGYEQYF. CDR3 DNA sequence: TGTGCCAGCAGCTCCGCGGGACAGGGCTACGAGCAGTACTTC.

J is TRBJ2-5 and V is TRBV4-2; 8 bases agree with TRBD2. The V gene end was trimmed by 0 bases and the J gene end by 6 bases; junction bases not matched to a gene: 12. CDR1 is LGHNA, CDR2 YNFKEQ, per germline. The CDR3 extends over 17 amino acids. The CDR3, as DNA: TGTGCCAGCAGCCAAGAATCCGTCAGCGGGAGCGCCCAGACCCAGTACTTC. It codes for CASSQESVSGSAQTQYF.

The rearrangement joins TRBV28 to TRBJ2-1; D is possibly TRBD1 (6 bases). V was shortened by 10 bases and J by 6 bases, with 16 bases between the two germline ends. The V gene's germline CDR1 is MDHEN and CDR2 SYDVKM. The CDR3 sequence is 13 residues long. CDR3 sequence (DNA): TGTGCCATCACAAATACCAGGGGCAATGAGCAGTTCTTC. Its protein is CAITNTRGNEQFF.

This clone was detected only once. V is TRBV27 and J is TRBJ2-2, with a possible D match to TRBD2 (6 bases). The CDR3 consists of 12 residues. The V gene's germline CDR1 is MNHEY and CDR2 SMNVEV (reference sequence). The germline V and J ends were trimmed by 11 bases and 6 bases, with 13 bases remaining between them. CDR3 amino acids: CAGGLPPGELFF. In DNA form, the CDR3 reads TGTGCCGGAGGGCTGCCTCCCGGGGAGCTGTTTTTT.

In DNA form, the CDR3 reads TGTGCCAGCAGTTTATCTAGCGGACTATACTATGGCTACACCTTC. Protein product: CASSLSSGLYYGYTF. The chain links TRBV27 to TRBJ1-2; D ambiguous. Germline assignment: CDR1 MNHEY and CDR2 SMNVEV (reference sequence). Trimming took off 0 bases at V and 3 bases at J, with 11 bases between the two ends. The CDR3 totals 15 residues.

Here the CDR3 DNA reads TGCGCCAGCAGCTATGGACAGGGGATTAACGAGCAGTACTTC. This encodes CASSYGQGINEQYF. This chain uses TRBV5-1 with TRBJ2-7; TRBD1 agrees at 9 bases. The CDR3 loop spans 14 amino acids. V shed 3 bases, J shed 5 bases, and the junction held 6 bases outside the gene matches. CDR1 and CDR2 from the germline V gene are SGHRS and YFSETQ.

This clone was recorded once. The V call is TRBV9, the J call TRBJ2-2, with D perhaps matching TRBD2 (7 bases). The CDR3 is 15 residues long. Germline V gene data show CDR1 as SGDLS and CDR2 as YYNGEE. V was clipped by 4 bases and J by 6 bases, with 16 bases between them. CDR3 DNA: TGTGCCAGCAGCCCCGGAGAGGGGGGGGCCGGGGAGCTGTTTTTT. Translation gives CASSPGEGGAGELFF.

CDR3 in DNA: TGTGCCAGCAGCATTGTTGTCGGGGGTGTTGAGACCCAGTACTTC. It is translated as CASSIVVGGVETQYF. This chain links TRBV5-4 with TRBJ2-5; the D gene is possibly TRBD2 (6 bases). In germline, CDR1 is SGHNT, CDR2 YYREEE (reference sequence). The germline V and J ends were trimmed by 4 bases and 5 bases, with 18 bases remaining between them. The CDR3 extends over 15 amino acids.

This rearrangement joins TRBV23-1 to TRBJ2-7, with 14 bases matching TRBD2. TRBV23-1 is treated as an ORF (open reading frame) with a function not yet certain. This CDR3 comprises 24 residues. V lost 1 base, J lost 2 bases, and 25 bases stayed unmatched. CDR3 in amino acids: CASSQYTPGFPGTSGSFSPYEQYF. In DNA, the CDR3 is TGCGCCAGCAGTCAATATACCCCGGGGTTTCCCGGGACTAGCGGGAGTTTTTCCCCCTACGAGCAGTACTTC.

This chain uses TRBV30 with TRBJ1-1, with 8 bases aligning to TRBD1. V was pared by 5 bases and J by 6 bases, with 5 bases of the junction left unmatched. Germline V gene data show CDR1 as GTSNPN and CDR2 as SVGIG (reference sequence). The CDR3 extends over 12 amino acids. The CDR3 DNA sequence: TGTGCCTGGGGACAGGGTAAACCTGAAGCTTTCTTT. Protein: CAWGQGKPEAFF.

The V gene is TRBV28, the J gene TRBJ1-5; the D gene is possibly TRBD1 (6 bases). V shed 4 bases and J shed 2 bases, with 12 bases lying between them. Germline V lookup: CDR1 MDHEN, CDR2 SYDVKM. This CDR3 has 15 residues. The CDR3 here is CASSYRVKGNQPQHF. The CDR3 DNA reads as TGTGCCAGCAGTTACAGGGTAAAGGGCAATCAGCCCCAGCATTTT.

The chain is built from TRBV29-1 and TRBJ1-1; no firm D call. This CDR3 contains 13 residues. Deletions cut 2 bases from V and 0 bases from J, with 7 bases between. Germline lookup yields CDR1 SQVTM and CDR2 ANQGSEA. The CDR3 sequence: CSVERQMNTEAFF. The CDR3 DNA is TGCAGCGTTGAACGCCAGATGAACACTGAAGCTTTCTTT.